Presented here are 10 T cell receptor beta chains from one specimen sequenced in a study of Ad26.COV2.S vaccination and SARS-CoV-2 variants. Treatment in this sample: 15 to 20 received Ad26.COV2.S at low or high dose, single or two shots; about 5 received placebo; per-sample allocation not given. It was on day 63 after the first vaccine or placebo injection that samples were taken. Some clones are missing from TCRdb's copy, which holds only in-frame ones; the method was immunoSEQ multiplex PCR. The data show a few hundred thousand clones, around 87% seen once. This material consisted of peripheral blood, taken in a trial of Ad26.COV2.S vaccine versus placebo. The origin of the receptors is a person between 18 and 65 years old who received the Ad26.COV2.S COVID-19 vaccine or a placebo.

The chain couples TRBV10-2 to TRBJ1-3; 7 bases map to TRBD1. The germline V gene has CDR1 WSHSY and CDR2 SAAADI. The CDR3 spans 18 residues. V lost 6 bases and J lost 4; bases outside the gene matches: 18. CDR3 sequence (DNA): TGCGCCAGCAGGGGGAGGGTTACAGGGGCCGACGACGGAAACACCATATATTTT. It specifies CASRGRVTGADDGNTIYF.

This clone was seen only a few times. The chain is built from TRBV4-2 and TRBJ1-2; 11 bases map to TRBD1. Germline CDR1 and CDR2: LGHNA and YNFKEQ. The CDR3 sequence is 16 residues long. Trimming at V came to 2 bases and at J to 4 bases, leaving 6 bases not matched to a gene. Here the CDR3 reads CASSQQSGTGGYGYTF. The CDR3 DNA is TGTGCCAGCAGCCAACAATCCGGGACAGGGGGCTATGGCTACACCTTC.

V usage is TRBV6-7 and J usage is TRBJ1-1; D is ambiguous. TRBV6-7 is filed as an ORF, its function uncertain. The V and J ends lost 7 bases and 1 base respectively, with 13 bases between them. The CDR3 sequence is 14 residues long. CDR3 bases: TGTGCCAGCAAGGTCCCACAGAAGAACACTGAAGCTTTCTTT. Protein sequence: CASKVPQKNTEAFF.

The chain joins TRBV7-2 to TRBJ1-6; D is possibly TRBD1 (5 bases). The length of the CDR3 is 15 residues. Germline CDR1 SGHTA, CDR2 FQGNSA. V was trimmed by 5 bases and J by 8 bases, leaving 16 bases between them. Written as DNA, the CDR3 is TGTGCCAGCAGCCCGGGGGACGTCGGCTATTCACCCCTCCACTTT. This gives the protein CASSPGDVGYSPLHF.

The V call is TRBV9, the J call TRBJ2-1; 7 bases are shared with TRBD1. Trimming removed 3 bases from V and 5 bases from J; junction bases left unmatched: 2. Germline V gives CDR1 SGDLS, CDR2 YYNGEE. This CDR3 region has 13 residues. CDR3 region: CASSAGQNNEQFF. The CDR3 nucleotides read TGTGCCAGCAGCGCGGGACAGAACAATGAGCAGTTCTTC.

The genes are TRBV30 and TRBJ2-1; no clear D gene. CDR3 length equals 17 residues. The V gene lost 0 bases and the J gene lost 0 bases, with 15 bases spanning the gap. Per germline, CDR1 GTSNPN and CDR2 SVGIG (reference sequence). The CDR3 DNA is TGTGCCTGGAGTGTAACATTGCCCATCAGCTCCTACAATGAGCAGTTCTTC. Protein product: CAWSVTLPISSYNEQFF.

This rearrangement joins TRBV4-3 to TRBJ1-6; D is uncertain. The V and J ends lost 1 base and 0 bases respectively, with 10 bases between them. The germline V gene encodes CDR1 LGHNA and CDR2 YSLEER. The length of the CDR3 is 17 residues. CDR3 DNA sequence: TGCGCCAGCAGCCAAGCTCCCCCGAGCTCCTATAATTCACCCCTCCACTTT. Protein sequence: CASSQAPPSSYNSPLHF.

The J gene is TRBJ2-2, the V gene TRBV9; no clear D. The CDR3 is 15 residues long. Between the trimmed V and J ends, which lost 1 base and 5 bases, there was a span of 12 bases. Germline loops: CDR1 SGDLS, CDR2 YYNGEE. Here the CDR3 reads CASSVLATETGELFF. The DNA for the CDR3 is TGTGCCAGCAGCGTACTGGCGACGGAGACCGGGGAGCTGTTTTTT.

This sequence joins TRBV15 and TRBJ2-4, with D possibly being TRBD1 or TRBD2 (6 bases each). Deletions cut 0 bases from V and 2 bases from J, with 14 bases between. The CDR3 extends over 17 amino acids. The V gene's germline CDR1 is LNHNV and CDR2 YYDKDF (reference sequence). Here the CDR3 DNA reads TGTGCCACCAGCAGAGATCTAGGGGGGCCTCCCAAAAACATTCAGTACTTC. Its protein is CATSRDLGGPPKNIQYF.

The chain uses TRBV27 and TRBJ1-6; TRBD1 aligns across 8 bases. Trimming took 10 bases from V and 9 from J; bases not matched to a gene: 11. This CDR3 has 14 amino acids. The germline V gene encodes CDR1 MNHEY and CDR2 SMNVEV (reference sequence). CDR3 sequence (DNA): TGTGCCACCGCCCGCAGGGGGCTCGCTTCACCCCTCCACTTT. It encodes CATARRGLASPLHF.